This T cell receptor (beta chain) was recovered during a study of shared clonotypes between healthy human individuals. On this clone itself: Its antigen is not identified. One end of the junction does not line up with germline, which may come from a read error.

The repertoire was sequenced with immunoSEQ multiplex PCR; TCRdb's copy has only in-frame clones and lacks some. The sample carries about 480,000 clones, approximately 79% recorded once. Study findings and constraints: Collection of samples was limited to blood; tissue repertoires likely differ.

Sequenced input: PBMCs. This sequence was found in a woman between 35 and 50 years old in good health. Some clones in this sample may be carry-over from other donors' samples.

The CDR3: CASSFRRRPGKF. CDR3 bases: TGCGCCAGCAGCTTTAGGAGGAGGCCAGGTAAGTTC. The chain has TRBV5-1 and TRBJ2-7, with a tentative D call TRBD2 (5 bases). CDR3 length: 12 amino acids. Germline CDR1 is SGHRS and CDR2 is YFSETQ.